The 18 T cell receptor beta chains below come from one sample, sequenced in a study of post-analysis software for immune sequencing data. Study-wide results and limits: Patients had higher frequencies than controls of about 5 TRBV segments, including TRBV5-6, TRBV5-1 and TRBV20-1.

Libraries were made from TCR beta cDNA, and they carried unique molecular identifiers. Each CDR3 protein gets one entry after TCRdb re-called the PCR reads with MiXCR. The data hold approximately 690,000 distinct CDR3 sequences, with 55% to 60% observed a single time. No antigen has been assigned to these receptors. The sequenced sample was blood. These receptors were collected from a girl aged 2-10 years with multiple sclerosis.

The chain joins TRBV5-8 to TRBJ2-1; the D gene is possibly TRBD2 (6 bases). V was trimmed by 0 bases and J by 10 bases, leaving 20 bases between them. There are 16 residues in the CDR3. From germline, CDR1 is SGHTS and CDR2 YDEGEE. The CDR3 bases are TGTGCCAGCAGCTTGGCCCCGGAGATCACCGGGGGAGAGCAGTTCTTC. Residues: CASSLAPEITGGEQFF.

The genes are TRBV7-8 and TRBJ2-7, with TRBD1 matching 7 bases. V was clipped by 4 bases and J by 4 bases; unmatched bases: 10. This CDR3 has 15 residues. Germline CDR1 is SGHVS and CDR2 is FQNEAQ. The CDR3 reads CASSSAVGGWYEQYF. The CDR3 DNA is TGTGCCAGCAGCTCAGCGGTAGGGGGCTGGTACGAGCAGTACTTC.

Concerning this clonotype: At one end the junction does not follow the germline gene, possibly because of a read error. This chain links TRBV11-2 with TRBJ1-2; TRBD1 might be the D (5 bases). The germline V gene encodes CDR1 SGHAT and CDR2 FQNNGV. The CDR3 sequence is 14 residues long. CDR3 coding DNA: TGTGCCAGCAGGGGGCTAGCAAATAGCTATGACTACACCTTC. It yields the protein CASRGLANSYDYTF.

The chain couples TRBV20-1 to TRBJ2-5; tentative D call: TRBD2 (7 bases). The J call may be wrong; the DNA end is better matched by TRBJ2-7. Per the germline V gene, CDR1 is DFQATT and CDR2 is SNEGSKA (reference sequence). This CDR3 contains 14 residues. The CDR3: CSAPHRGANDEQYF. As DNA, the CDR3 is TGCAGTGCCCCCCATCGGGGGGCTAACGACGAGCAGTACTTC.

CDR3 loop: CASSKGEPLAGGPMAKNIQYF. The CDR3, as DNA: TGTGCCAGCAGCAAAGGGGAACCGCTAGCGGGGGGGCCGATGGCCAAAAACATTCAGTACTTC. V gene TRBV21-1 combines with J gene TRBJ2-4; the listed D gene, TRBD2, was not tested against the DNA. TRBV21-1 is classified as a pseudogene. There are 21 residues in the CDR3.

V usage is TRBV27 and J usage is TRBJ2-7; tentative D call: TRBD1 (5 bases). The germline gives CDR1 MNHEY, CDR2 SMNVEV (reference sequence). V was pared by 5 bases and J by 3 bases, with 11 bases between. There are 13 residues in the CDR3. CDR3: CASSPVQGYEQYF. CDR3 sequence (DNA): TGTGCCAGCAGTCCCGTCCAGGGCTACGAGCAGTACTTC.

The CDR3 protein is CASSQAFNEQFF. The CDR3 DNA reads TGCGCCAGCAGCCAAGCTTTCAATGAGCAGTTCTTC. The chain combines TRBV4-1 with TRBJ2-1; D is undetermined. This CDR3 has 12 residues. Deletions cut 1 base from V and 6 bases from J, with 4 bases between. Germline V gene data show CDR1 as MGHRA and CDR2 as YSYEKL.

This clonotype was counted only a few times. The V and J genes are TRBV4-1 and TRBJ1-2; no firm D call. This CDR3 has 15 amino acids. In germline, CDR1 is MGHRA, CDR2 YSYEKL. V dropped 4 bases and J dropped 3 bases, with 15 bases sitting between them. CDR3 bases: TGCGCCAGCAGCCCATCAAGGGCCAGCGACTATGGCTACACCTTC. Translated: CASSPSRASDYGYTF.

The CDR3 region is CASSQDLTYEQYF. CDR3 nucleotide sequence: TGCGCCAGCAGCCAAGATCTCACCTACGAGCAGTACTTC. The V gene is TRBV4-1, the J gene TRBJ2-7, with D unclear. Per the germline V gene, CDR1 is MGHRA and CDR2 is YSYEKL. V lost 0 bases and J 2 bases, leaving 5 bases between the germline ends. CDR3 length: 13 residues.

This chain joins TRBV2 and TRBJ1-5; D not certain. V lost 3 bases, J lost 1 base, and 7 bases lay in between. This CDR3 spans 14 amino acids. Germline CDR1 reads SNHLY; CDR2 reads FYNNEI. CDR3 sequence (DNA): TGTGCCAGCAGTGAGTGGGAAAGCAATCAGCCCCAGCATTTT. Its protein is CASSEWESNQPQHF.

The rearrangement links TRBV19 to TRBJ2-1, with D possibly matching TRBD2 (5 bases). The germline gives CDR1 LNHDA, CDR2 SQIVND (reference sequence). Trimming took off 8 bases at V and 4 bases at J, with 12 bases between the two ends. The CDR3 is made up of 13 amino acids. The CDR3 region has the DNA TGTGCCAGTGCGTCGGAGGCATACAATGAGCAGTTCTTC. It encodes CASASEAYNEQFF. The variable domain in full, with the rest retrieved from reference TRBV19 and TRBJ2-1, is DGGITQSPKYLFRKEGQNVTLSCEQNLNHDAMYWYRQDPGQGLRLIYYSQIVNDFQKGDIAEGYSVSREKKESFPLTVTSAQKNPTAFYLCASASEAYNEQFFGPGTRLTVL.

Only a few counts were recorded for this clonotype. The rearrangement uses TRBV6-2 or TRBV6-3 and TRBJ2-5; a possible D gene is TRBD1 (6 bases). V was shortened by 3 bases and J by 1 base, with 15 bases between the two germline ends. Germline assignment: CDR1 MNHEY and CDR2 SVGEGT. This CDR3 spans 16 amino acids. The CDR3 DNA reads as TGTGCCAGCAGTTATCCCCGCAGGGGCTCCCAAGAGACCCAGTACTTC. Its protein product is CASSYPRRGSQETQYF.

This clonotype was counted a few times. The V and J genes are TRBV29-1 and TRBJ2-7, with D uncertain. Per the germline V gene, CDR1 is SQVTM and CDR2 is ANQGSEA. With 1 base removed from V and 3 bases from J, the gap between germline ends came to 7 bases. The CDR3 has 12 amino acids. This CDR3 reads CSVEGLSYEQYF. DNA of the CDR3: TGCAGCGTTGAAGGACTGAGCTACGAGCAGTACTTC.

The rearrangement uses TRBV5-8 and TRBJ2-1; TRBD2 matches at 9 bases. The CDR3 runs to 16 residues. Per germline, CDR1 SGHTS and CDR2 YDEGEE. J lost 7 bases, V lost 4 bases, and 12 bases had no gene match. The CDR3 sequence: CASSLLPRLADNEQFF. The CDR3 nucleotides read TGTGCCAGCAGCCTACTTCCGAGACTAGCGGATAATGAGCAGTTCTTC.

The CDR3 is CASSPKDRSGQYF. In DNA form, the CDR3 reads TGTGCCAGCAGCCCAAAGGACCGGAGTGGGCAGTATTTT. The chain joins TRBV7-2 to TRBJ2-3; D gene ambiguous. V shed 5 bases and J shed 11 bases, with 17 bases lying between them. The CDR3 extends over 13 amino acids. Germline V lookup: CDR1 SGHTA, CDR2 FQGNSA. Combining the CDR3 with reference TRBV7-2 and TRBJ2-3 gives the whole variable domain GAGVSQSPSNKVTEKGKDVELRCDPISGHTALYWYRQSLGQGLEFLIYFQGNSAPDKSGLPSDRFSAERTGGSVSTLTIQRTQQEDSAVYLCASSPKDRSGQYFGPGTRLTVL.

This clonotype was seen more than once but under ten times. The chain recombines TRBV20-1 with TRBJ2-5; D ambiguous. The V and J ends lost 3 bases and 5 bases respectively, with 10 bases between them. Germline lookup yields CDR1 DFQATT and CDR2 SNEGSKA (reference sequence). The CDR3 totals 12 residues. In DNA, the CDR3 is TGCAGTGCTAGGTCCAGTGCGGAGACCCAGTACTTC. It yields the protein CSARSSAETQYF.

V gene TRBV7-2 combines with J gene TRBJ2-3; 7 nucleotides match TRBD1. Trimming took 0 bases from V and 5 from J; bases not matched to a gene: 5. The CDR3 covers 15 residues. From germline, CDR1 is SGHTA and CDR2 FQGNSA. The CDR3 sequence: CASSLAQGVQDTQYF. The CDR3 nucleotides are TGTGCCAGCAGCTTAGCGCAGGGGGTTCAAGATACGCAGTATTTT.

The table lists this clonotype with a few counts. The chain combines TRBV4-1 with TRBJ2-1; 8 bases match TRBD1. Looked up from germline, CDR1 is MGHRA and CDR2 is YSYEKL. This CDR3 is built from 16 residues. V shed 3 bases and J 8 bases; nucleotides not matched to a gene: 12. DNA of the CDR3: TGCGCCAGCAGCCAGCCGAAGGGGCCAGGGGGCGATGAGCAGTTCTTC. The encoded protein is CASSQPKGPGGDEQFF.